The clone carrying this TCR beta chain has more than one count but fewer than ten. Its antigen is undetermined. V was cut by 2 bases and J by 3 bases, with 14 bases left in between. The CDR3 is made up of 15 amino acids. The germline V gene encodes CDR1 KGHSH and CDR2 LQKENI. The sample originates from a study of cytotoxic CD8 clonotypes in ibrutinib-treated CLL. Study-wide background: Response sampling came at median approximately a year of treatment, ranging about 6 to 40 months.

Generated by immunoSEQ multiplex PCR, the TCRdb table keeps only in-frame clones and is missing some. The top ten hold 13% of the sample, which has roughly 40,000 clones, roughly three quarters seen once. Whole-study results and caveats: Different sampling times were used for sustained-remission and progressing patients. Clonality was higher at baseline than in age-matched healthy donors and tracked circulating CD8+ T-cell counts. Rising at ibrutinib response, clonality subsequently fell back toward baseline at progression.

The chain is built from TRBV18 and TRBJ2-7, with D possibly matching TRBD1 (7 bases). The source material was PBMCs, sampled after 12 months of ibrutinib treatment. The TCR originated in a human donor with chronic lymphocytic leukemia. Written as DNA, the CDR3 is TGTGCCAGCTCACCAGAGCAGGGGGGTCTCTACGAGCAGTACTTC. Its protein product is CASSPEQGGLYEQYF. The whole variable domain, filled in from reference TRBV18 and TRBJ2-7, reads NAGVMQNPRHLVRRRGQEARLRCSPMKGHSHVYWYRQLPEEGLKFMVYLQKENIIDESGMPKERFSAEFPKEGPSILRIQQVVRGDSAAYFCASSPEQGGLYEQYFGPGTRLTVT.